A selection of T cell receptor beta chains follows, all from one sample in a study of STAT5B mutations in CD4+ large granular lymphocyte leukemia. The table came from immunoSEQ multiplex PCR; TCRdb's copy has only in-frame clones and leaves some out. The table has more than 30,000 clones, around nine tenths seen once. The sample taken for sequencing was CD4+ T cells from blood buffy coats. The receptors here all came from a human donor in good health. The CDR3 runs from the conserved cysteine through the conserved F or W. The order of the fields is D gene, clone size, J gene, V gene, CDR3 protein, CDR3 DNA. The D gene is left open where the match is weak. A clone size is listed for some rows: how often the clone was seen (once, few, many), or a class if it is expanded.

>-|-|TRBJ1-1|TRBV10-3
CAINAGDTEAFF
TGTGCCATCAATGCAGGGGACACTGAAGCTTTCTTT
>-|-|TRBJ2-3|TRBV11-2
CASSSGDPSLITDTQYF
TGTGCCAGCAGCTCAGGCGACCCGAGTCTCATCACAGATACGCAGTATTTT
>-|few|TRBJ1-2|TRBV6-1
CASRKTSEGYTF
TGTGCCAGCAGAAAGACCTCCGAAGGCTACACCTTC
>TRBD1|-|TRBJ2-3|TRBV5-6
CASSSSDRVTDTQYF
TGTGCCAGCAGCTCATCGGACAGGGTAACAGATACGCAGTATTTT
>-|-|TRBJ1-5|TRBV18
CASSPGGGGQPQHF
TGTGCCAGCTCACCAGGCGGGGGAGGTCAGCCCCAGCATTTT
>-|-|TRBJ2-7|TRBV18
CASSQGAGRSYEQYF
TGTGCCAGCTCACAGGGAGCAGGACGCTCCTACGAGCAGTACTTC
>-|-|TRBJ1-2|TRBV11-3
CASSLWEYGYTF
TGTGCCAGCAGCTTATGGGAGTATGGCTACACCTTC
>-|-|TRBJ2-5|TRBV6-1
CASSLDHGEPETQYF
TGTGCCAGCAGTTTGGACCACGGGGAACCGGAGACCCAGTACTTC
>TRBD1|-|TRBJ1-1|TRBV4-1
CASSQPGQGTEGGAFF
TGCGCCAGCAGCCAGCCGGGACAGGGGACAGAAGGGGGAGCTTTCTTT
>-|-|TRBJ1-1|TRBV10-1
CASQRTANTEAFF
TGCGCCAGCCAACGGACAGCGAACACTGAAGCTTTCTTT
>TRBD1|-|TRBJ1-5|TRBV6-6
CASSYPPTGGGQPQHF
TGTGCCAGCAGTTACCCACCGACAGGGGGCGGTCAGCCCCAGCATTTT
>-|-|TRBJ2-5|TRBV5-1
CASSLAGGTARETQYF
TGCGCCAGCAGCTTGGCCGGGGGAACCGCCAGGGAGACCCAGTACTTC
>-|-|TRBJ1-1|TRBV7-2
CASSPDSLNTEAFF
TGTGCCAGCAGCCCGGACAGTCTGAACACTGAAGCTTTCTTT
>TRBD1|-|TRBJ2-2|TRBV7-3
CASSDRGLTGELFF
TGTGCCAGCAGCGACAGGGGGCTTACCGGGGAGCTGTTTTTT
>TRBD1|-|TRBJ1-2|TRBV5-8
CASSLGDRVHGGYTF
TGTGCCAGCAGCTTGGGCGACAGGGTACATGGTGGCTACACCTTC
>-|-|TRBJ1-1|TRBV7-9
CASSPEDGRNTEAFF
TGTGCCAGCAGCCCTGAGGACGGAAGGAACACTGAAGCTTTCTTT